The T cell receptor beta chain under discussion was sequenced for a study of T cell responses to AZD1222 COVID-19 vaccine. Measured with immunoSEQ multiplex PCR; TCRdb has only the in-frame clones, and not every one. The table includes some 130,000 clones, roughly 90% detected once. The V and J ends lost 6 bases and 4 bases, in that order; junction bases with no gene match: 4. The CDR3 extends over 13 amino acids. Germline V gene data show CDR1 as MNHNY and CDR2 as SVGAGI (reference sequence). The specimen was peripheral blood, collected on day 0 of AZD1222 vaccination. The rearrangement joins TRBV6-6 to TRBJ2-3, with TRBD1 identical over 7 bases. The sequence was collected from an adult in good health. The CDR3 sequence is CASSRGYPDTQYF. DNA for the CDR3: TGTGCCAGCAGCAGGGGGTACCCAGATACGCAGTATTTT.